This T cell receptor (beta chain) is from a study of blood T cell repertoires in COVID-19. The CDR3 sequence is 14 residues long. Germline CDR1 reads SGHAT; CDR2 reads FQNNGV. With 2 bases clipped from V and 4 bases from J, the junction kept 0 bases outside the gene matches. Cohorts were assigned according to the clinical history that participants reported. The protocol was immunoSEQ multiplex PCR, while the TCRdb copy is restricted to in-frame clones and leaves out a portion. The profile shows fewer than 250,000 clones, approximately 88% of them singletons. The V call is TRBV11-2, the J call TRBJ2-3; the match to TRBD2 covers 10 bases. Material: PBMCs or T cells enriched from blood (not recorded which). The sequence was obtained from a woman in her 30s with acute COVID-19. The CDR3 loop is CASSLTSGADTQYF. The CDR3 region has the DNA TGTGCCAGCAGCTTAACTAGCGGGGCAGATACGCAGTATTTT.